This TCR beta chain emerged from a study of T-cell reconstitution after alpha-beta-depleted transplantation in children. TCRbeta library construction was performed incorporating unique molecular identifiers. Each CDR3 protein is one row after TCRdb ran MiXCR on the PCR reads. The table includes about 600,000 distinct CDR3 sequences, roughly a tenth detected once. The germline gives CDR1 GTSNPN, CDR2 SVGIG (reference sequence). The length of the CDR3 is 14 residues. The V segment lost 8 bases and the J segment 0 bases; nucleotides outside the gene matches: 8. V and J are TRBV30 and TRBJ2-3; 7 bases are a match to TRBD2. The TCR originated in a human donor who donated a stem cell graft to a child with acute myeloid leukemia. The sequenced sample was PBMCs from the stem cell graft donor, obtained from the stem cell graft. As DNA, the CDR3 is TGTGCCGGACAACTAGCGTCGAGCACAGATACGCAGTATTTT. It encodes CAGQLASSTDTQYF.